This record looks at one T cell receptor beta chain sequence and its context. Germline lookup yields CDR1 SGHTA and CDR2 FQGNSA. The CDR3 extends over 12 amino acids. Trimming took 5 bases from V and 9 from J, leaving 11 bases between them. Profiled with immunoSEQ multiplex PCR; TCRdb holds only in-frame clones, not every one. Here the sample spans 60,000 to 75,000 clones, around 95% being singletons. The chain links TRBV7-2 to TRBJ2-1; maybe TRBD1 (6 bases). Material: PBMCs. This clonotype was sampled from a man aged 40-49 years with rheumatoid arthritis. The CDR3, as DNA: TGTGCCAGCAGCCGCGACAGGAGTGAGCAGTTCTTC. It translates to CASSRDRSEQFF.